This T cell receptor (beta chain) was found in a study of graft-versus-host responses after intestinal transplantation. Study at large: Multivisceral, liver-intestinal, or isolated intestinal grafts were transplanted into recipients.

Sequenced by immunoSEQ multiplex PCR; TCRdb stores in-frame clones only, minus some. The profile shows 1,500 to 2,000 clones, roughly two thirds of them singletons. With V trimmed by 6 bases and J by 4 bases, 5 bases remained unmatched. CDR1 and CDR2 (germline): MNHEY, SVGAGI. The CDR3 is made up of 14 amino acids. Irradiated, violet-dye-labeled stimulator cells, about 200,000 in number, were plated with about 200,000 CFSE-labeled responder cells. Both CD3+CD4+ and CD3+CD8+ responders that were proliferating and CFSE-low underwent sorting after the reaction. The chain joins TRBV6-5 to TRBJ2-2, with 7 nucleotides matching TRBD2. The TCR was taken from a human patient who was an organ donor for intestinal transplantation. The specimen was alloreactive CD8+ T cells from a mixed lymphocyte reaction culture, collected before transplantation. Subset specified: CFSE-low proliferating T cells sorted from roughly six-day pre-transplant mixed lymphocyte reaction (GvH or HvG direction). This chain's CDR3 is CASSSGVSTGELFF. Written as DNA, the CDR3 is TGTGCCAGCAGCAGCGGGGTGAGCACCGGGGAGCTGTTTTTT.